This T cell receptor beta chain was sequenced in a study of T cells in Graves' hyperthyroidism and ophthalmopathy. V was shortened by 3 bases and J by 6 bases, with 12 bases between the two germline ends. Germline CDR1 reads SGHVS; CDR2 reads FNYEAQ. The CDR3 is 13 residues long. This clonotype was observed many times. The antigen is not known. Regions amplified from RNA transcripts were the TCR beta CDR3 regions. Initially, a first-round RT-PCR of the TCR CDR3 employed the HTBI primer set. TCRdb re-analysed the multiplex PCR reads in MiXCR, keeping a single row per CDR3 protein. Of a few hundred thousand distinct CDR3 sequences in the sample, roughly an eighth were seen once. General observations from the study: The model predicted ophthalmopathy a median around six months before onset.

The specimen sequenced was blood. J is TRBJ2-7 and V is TRBV7-6, with D perhaps matching TRBD1 (5 bases). This TCR derives from a woman between 18 and 30 years old with Graves' hyperthyroidism. The CDR3: CASSLTEIAEQYF. DNA for the CDR3: TGTGCCAGCAGCTTGACAGAGATTGCCGAGCAGTACTTC.